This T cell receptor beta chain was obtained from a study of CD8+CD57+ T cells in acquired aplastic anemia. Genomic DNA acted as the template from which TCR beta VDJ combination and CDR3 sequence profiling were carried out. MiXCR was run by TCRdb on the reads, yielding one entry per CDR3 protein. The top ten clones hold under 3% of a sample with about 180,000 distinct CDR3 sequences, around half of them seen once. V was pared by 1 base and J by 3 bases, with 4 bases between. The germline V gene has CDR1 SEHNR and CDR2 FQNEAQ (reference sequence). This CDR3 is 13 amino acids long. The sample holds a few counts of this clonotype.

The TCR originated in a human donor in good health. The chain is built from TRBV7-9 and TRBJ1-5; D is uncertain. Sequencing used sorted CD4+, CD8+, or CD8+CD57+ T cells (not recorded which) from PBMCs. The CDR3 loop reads CASSLEYNQPQHF. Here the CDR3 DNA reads TGTGCCAGCAGCTTAGAGTACAATCAGCCCCAGCATTTT.